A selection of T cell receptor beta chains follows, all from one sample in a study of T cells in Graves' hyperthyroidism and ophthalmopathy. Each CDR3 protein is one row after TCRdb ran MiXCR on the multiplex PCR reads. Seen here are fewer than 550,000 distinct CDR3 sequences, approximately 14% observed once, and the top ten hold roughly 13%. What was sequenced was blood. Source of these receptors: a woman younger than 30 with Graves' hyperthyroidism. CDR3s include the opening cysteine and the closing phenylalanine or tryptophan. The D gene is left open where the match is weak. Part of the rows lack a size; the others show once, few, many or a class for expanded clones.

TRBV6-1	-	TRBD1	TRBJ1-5	TGTGCCAGCCCTCCCCTCGGACAGGGCGTTCAGCCCCAGCATTTT	CASPPLGQGVQPQHF
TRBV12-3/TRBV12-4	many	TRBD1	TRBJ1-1	TGTGCCAGCAGCTGGACAGGGGGCAGTACTGAAGCTTTCTTT	CASSWTGGSTEAFF
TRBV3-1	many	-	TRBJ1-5	TGTGCCAGCAGCCAAGGTGCTCAATCCAATCAGCCCCAGCATTTT	CASSQGAQSNQPQHF
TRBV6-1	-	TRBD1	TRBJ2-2	TGTGCCAGCAGTTATCAGACAGGGGTCGCGAACACCGGGGAGCTGTTTTTT	CASSYQTGVANTGELFF
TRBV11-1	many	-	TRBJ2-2	TGTGCCAGCAGCTTACAGGGGTTATCGAGCACCGGGGAGCTGTTTTTT	CASSLQGLSSTGELFF
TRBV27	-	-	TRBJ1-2	TGTGCCAGCAGTACGACCAGATCAACTTATGGCTACACCTTC	CASSTTRSTYGYTF
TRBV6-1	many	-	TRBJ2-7	TGTGCCAGCAGTGAAGCATTAAACTCCTACGAGCAGTACTTC	CASSEALNSYEQYF
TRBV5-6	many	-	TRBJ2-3	TGTGCCAGCAGCCTGGGGCAGCCAGATACGCAGTATTTT	CASSLGQPDTQYF
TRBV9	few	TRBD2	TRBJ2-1	TGTGCCAGCAGCGTACGACAGGGCGGGATTAGCGGGGGAAGCTACAATGAGCAGTTCTTC	CASSVRQGGISGGSYNEQFF
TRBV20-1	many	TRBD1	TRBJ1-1	TGCAGTGCCTCCAGGGGGGGATTAGCCCCTGAAGCTTTCTTT	CSASRGGLAPEAFF
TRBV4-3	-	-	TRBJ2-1	TGCGCCAGCAGCCAAGATCTTGCGGGCCGGAGTGAGCAGTTCTTC	CASSQDLAGRSEQFF
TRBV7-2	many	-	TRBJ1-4	TGTGCCAGCAGCTGGTCATGGGGGGCAGTAGAAAAACTGTTTTTT	CASSWSWGAVEKLFF
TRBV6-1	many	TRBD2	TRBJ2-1	TGTGCCAGCAGTCAAGCGGGAGGGAACTACAATGAGCAGTTCTTC	CASSQAGGNYNEQFF
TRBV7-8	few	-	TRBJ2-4	TGTGCCAGCAGCCCCCCCCAGGCGGTTGCCAAAAACATTCAGTACTTC	CASSPPQAVAKNIQYF
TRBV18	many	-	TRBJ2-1	TGTGCCAGCTCACCCGAGGGGGGGTGGAGCCCCAATGAGCAGTTCTTC	CASSPEGGWSPNEQFF
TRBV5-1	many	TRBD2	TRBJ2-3	TGCGCCAGCAGCTTGGAGCGGGAAGCAGATACGCAGTATTTT	CASSLEREADTQYF
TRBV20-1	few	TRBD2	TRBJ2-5	TGCAGTGCTAGTGCTAGCGGGAGGATTGAGACCCAGTACTTC	CSASASGRIETQYF
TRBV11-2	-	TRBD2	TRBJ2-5	TGTGCCAGCAGCTTATTGGCGACTAGCGGGGGGGCCTTAGAGACCCAGTACTTC	CASSLLATSGGALETQYF
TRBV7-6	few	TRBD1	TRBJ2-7	TGTGCCAGCAGCAGAATCCCGGGACAGGGCTCCGAGCAGTACTTC	CASSRIPGQGSEQYF
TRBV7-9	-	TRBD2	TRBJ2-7	TGTGCCAGCACCCCCCTTGCGGCCGCGGGAGGAATTGAGCAGTACTTC	CASTPLAAAGGIEQYF
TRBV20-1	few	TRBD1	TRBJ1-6	TGCAGTGGAGTAGACAGGGCGAGTGGCTATAATTCACCCCTCCACTTT	CSGVDRASGYNSPLHF
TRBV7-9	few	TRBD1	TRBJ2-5	TGTGCCAGCAGCTTAGACGGGACAGGGCCTGAGACCCAGTACTTC	CASSLDGTGPETQYF
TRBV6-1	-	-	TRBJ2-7	TGTGCCAGCAGACCTATGGGATACGAGCAGTACTTC	CASRPMGYEQYF
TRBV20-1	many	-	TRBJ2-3	TGCAGTGCTAGTATTGTCACAGATACGCAGTATTTT	CSASIVTDTQYF
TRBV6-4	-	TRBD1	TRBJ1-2	TGTGCCAGCAGTATCCTGACAGGGGGCGAGGATGGCTACACCTTC	CASSILTGGEDGYTF
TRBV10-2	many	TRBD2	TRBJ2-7	TGCGCCAGCAGGCTAGCGGGGCCGACCTACGAGCAGTACTTC	CASRLAGPTYEQYF
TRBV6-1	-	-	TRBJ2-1	TGTGCCAGCAGTGAACAGGTCAGTAGGACCTACAATGAGCAGTTCTTC	CASSEQVSRTYNEQFF
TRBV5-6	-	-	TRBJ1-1	TGTGCCAGCAGCTTGAGACCAAGGGGCACTGAAGCTTTCTTT	CASSLRPRGTEAFF
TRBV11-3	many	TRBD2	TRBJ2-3	TGTGCCAGCAGCCTCTATGCCCGGGAGGCGCAGTATTTT	CASSLYAREAQYF
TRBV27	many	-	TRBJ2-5	TGTGCCAGCAGTCCCGTACAGCCCCAAGAGACCCAGTACTTC	CASSPVQPQETQYF
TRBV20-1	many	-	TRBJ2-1	TGCAGTGCTAGAGATTTCGGGACCCCGGACAATGAGCAGTTCTTC	CSARDFGTPDNEQFF
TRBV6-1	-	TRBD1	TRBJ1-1	TGTGCCAGCAGTCCCCTGACAGGGACTGAAGCTTTCTTT	CASSPLTGTEAFF
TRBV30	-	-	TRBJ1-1	TGTGCCTGGAGTACCAAAACTGAAGCTTTCTTT	CAWSTKTEAFF
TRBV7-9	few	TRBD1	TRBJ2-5	TGTGCCAGCAGCTTCACGGGACAGGGGGACCAGTACTTC	CASSFTGQGDQYF
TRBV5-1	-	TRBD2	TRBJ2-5	TGCGCCAGCAGCTGGGATGCGGGACTAGCCCGCGGGACCCAAAGGACCCAGTACTTC	CASSWDAGLARGTQRTQYF
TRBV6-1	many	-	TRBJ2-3	TGTGCCAGCAGTGAAGCAGGGGCGAGGACAGATACGCAGTATTTT	CASSEAGARTDTQYF
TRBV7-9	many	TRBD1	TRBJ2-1	TGTGCCAGCAGCGGCGGGACAGGGTACAATGAGCAGTTCTTC	CASSGGTGYNEQFF
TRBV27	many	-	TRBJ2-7	TGTGCCAGCGGATGGACAGCCTACGAGCAGTACTTC	CASGWTAYEQYF
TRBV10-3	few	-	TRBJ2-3	TGTGCCATCGCAGACAATGGAAAGACAGATACGCAGTATTTT	CAIADNGKTDTQYF
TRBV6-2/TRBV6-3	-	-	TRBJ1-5	TGTGCCAGCAGTTACTCTTTTTGGCAGCCCCAGCATTTT	CASSYSFWQPQHF
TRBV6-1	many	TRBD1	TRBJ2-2	TGTGCCACTACGGGGGTTCGCAGGGGGCGGTACACCGGGGAGCTGTTTTTT	CATTGVRRGRYTGELFF
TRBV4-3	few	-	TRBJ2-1	TGCGCCAGCAGCCACGCAGCCGCTAGCTCCTACAATGAGCAGTTCTTC	CASSHAAASSYNEQFF
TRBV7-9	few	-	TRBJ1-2	TGTGCCAGCAGCTTAGCCCTCACAGGCAACTATGGCTACACCTTC	CASSLALTGNYGYTF
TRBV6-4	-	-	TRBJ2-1	TGTGCCAGCAGTGATGCGTTGGGTGAGCAGTTCTTC	CASSDALGEQFF
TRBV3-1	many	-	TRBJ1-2	TGTGCCAGCAGCCAAGTCGGGGTTGGCTACACCTTC	CASSQVGVGYTF
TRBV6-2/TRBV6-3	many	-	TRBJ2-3	TGTGCCAGCAGTTACGTCTCCATCACAGATACGCAGTATTTT	CASSYVSITDTQYF
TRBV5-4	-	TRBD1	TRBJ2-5	TGTGCCAGCAGCTTGAGGCAGGGGGCGGGGGAGACCCAGTACTTC	CASSLRQGAGETQYF
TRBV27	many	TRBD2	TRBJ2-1	TGTGCCAGCAGTACCTGGGGACTAGCGGGAGGGCCCTCGCCGTTCTTC	CASSTWGLAGGPSPFF
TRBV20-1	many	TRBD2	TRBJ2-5	TGCAGTGCTAGACCCACTAGCGGGGGTCAACAGACCCAGTACTTC	CSARPTSGGQQTQYF
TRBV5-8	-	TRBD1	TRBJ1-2	TGTGCCAGCAGCTTGGGGGACGGAGGGGGCTTTTATGGCTACACCTTC	CASSLGDGGGFYGYTF
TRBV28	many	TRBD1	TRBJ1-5	TGTGCCAGCAGTTTACACACCTCCGGGACAGGGTTAAATCAGCCCCAGCATTTT	CASSLHTSGTGLNQPQHF
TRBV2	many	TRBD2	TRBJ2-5	TGTGCCAGCAATCATGGTGCGGTTACAAGGACTAGCGAGAGCGTGGGGAAGACCCAGTACTTC	CASNHGAVTRTSESVGKTQYF